This T cell receptor (beta chain) was documented in a study of blood T cell repertoires in COVID-19. On the study more broadly: Samples came from the United States, Italy and Spain, spanning acute and convalescent COVID-19. In each case, the material was cDNA or gDNA derived from T cells, B-cell-depleted T cells, or PBMCs.

Source study methods: Cell counts per sample came from amplifying reference gene primers. The data were produced by immunoSEQ multiplex PCR, yet TCRdb's version contains in-frame clones alone and is incomplete. The V and J calls and clone size come from that table; D and trimming were worked out from the DNA. The sample yields some 300,000 clones, approximately 90% seen once. Germline CDR1 and CDR2: SGHRS and YFSETQ. The CDR3 is 16 residues long. The ends were cut back, 0 bases at V and 2 bases at J, with 12 bases in the middle. The source of this sequence is a woman aged 25-40 years who had recovered from COVID-19. Source material: peripheral blood. The chain links TRBV5-1 to TRBJ1-3; D call uncertain. CDR3 protein: CASSLAPGDAGNTIYF. The CDR3 DNA is TGCGCCAGCAGCTTGGCCCCGGGAGATGCTGGAAACACCATATATTTT.